Listed here are 8 T cell receptor beta chains from one sample, sequenced in a study of T-cell reconstitution after alpha-beta-depleted transplantation in children. As it was prepared, the TCRbeta library received unique molecular identifiers. TCRdb re-called the PCR reads with MiXCR, one entry per CDR3 protein. The data contain hundreds of thousands of distinct CDR3 sequences, roughly 15% of them singletons. The sequencing here drew on PBMCs, mostly from graft donor cells, taken 360 days after TCRalphabeta/CD19-depleted stem cell transplant. These receptors were obtained from a male patient under 18 who had a stem cell transplant for acute lymphoblastic leukemia, so the T cells may come from the graft donor.

Only a few counts were recorded for this clonotype. This rearrangement joins TRBV19 to TRBJ2-1; 11 bases are a match to TRBD2. Germline V gene lookup returns CDR1 LNHDA and CDR2 SQIVND (reference sequence). Trimming took 10 bases from V and 4 from J; bases not matched to a gene: 6. The CDR3 consists of 14 residues. CDR3 bases: TGTGCCACGAAGGGACTAGCGGTTTACAATGAGCAGTTCTTC. Amino acids: CATKGLAVYNEQFF.

This chain links TRBV4-1 with TRBJ2-1; 10 nucleotides agree with TRBD1. Germline V gene data show CDR1 as MGHRA and CDR2 as YSYEKL. V lost 3 bases, J lost 6 bases, and 8 bases stayed unmatched. This CDR3 spans 16 amino acids. CDR3 in amino acids: CASSHPGQGSSNEQFF. The CDR3 bases are TGCGCCAGCAGCCACCCGGGACAGGGGTCGAGCAATGAGCAGTTCTTC.

The chain has TRBV18 and TRBJ2-7; 14 bases line up with TRBD2. This CDR3 has 13 amino acids. After removal of 5 bases from V and 6 bases from J, the junction contained 0 bases not matched to a gene. CDR1 is KGHSH, CDR2 LQKENI, per germline. The DNA of the CDR3 is TGTGCCAGCTCAGGGACTAGCGGGAGCGAGCAGTACTTC. This codes for CASSGTSGSEQYF.

V gene TRBV9 combines with J gene TRBJ2-7, with D possibly TRBD1 on 5 matching bases. This CDR3 has 15 residues. Germline values: CDR1 SGDLS, CDR2 YYNGEE. V was clipped by 0 bases and J by 2 bases, with 12 bases between them. The CDR3 nucleotides read TGTGCCAGCAGCGTAGGCCGCAGGGCCACCTACGAGCAGTACTTC. Protein: CASSVGRRATYEQYF. Supplemented by reference TRBV9 and TRBJ2-7, the full variable domain reads DSGVTQTPKHLITATGQRVTLRCSPRSGDLSVYWYQQSLDQGLQFLIQYYNGEERAKGNILERFSAQQFPDLHSELNLSSLELGDSALYFCASSVGRRATYEQYFGPGTRLTVT.

The rearrangement uses TRBV12-2 and TRBJ2-7; no check of the table's D call, TRBD1, against the DNA was made. TRBV12-2 is flagged as a pseudogene. The CDR3 extends over 16 amino acids. CDR3 nucleotide sequence: TGTGCAAGTCGCTTAAGTTACCCGGGACGGACCTACGAGCAGTACTTC. Protein: CASRLSYPGRTYEQYF.

In its sample, this clonotype was seen a few times. The chain carries TRBV7-9 and TRBJ2-2; 8 nucleotides line up with TRBD1. Losses at the gene ends were 6 bases for V and 2 bases for J; bases not matched to a gene: 8. The CDR3 covers 16 residues. Germline lookup yields CDR1 SEHNR and CDR2 FQNEAQ (reference sequence). CDR3 DNA: TGTGCCAGCAGTCGCCGGGACAGGACCAACACCGGGGAGCTGTTTTTT. Protein product: CASSRRDRTNTGELFF.

As for this clonotype: At one of its ends the junction is not consistent with the germline gene, which may arise from a read error. V and J are TRBV2 and TRBJ2-1, with no clear D. This CDR3 is built from 14 residues. Germline CDR1 reads SNHLY; CDR2 reads FYNNEI. CDR3: CASREDLTDNEQFF. The CDR3 nucleotides are TGTGCCAGCAGGGAAGACCTCACGGACAATGAGCAGTTCTTC.

In this sample, this clonotype turned up a few times. The rearrangement uses TRBV5-5 and TRBJ2-5, with D perhaps matching TRBD2 (6 bases). The germline V gene encodes CDR1 SGHKS and CDR2 YYEKEE (reference sequence). The CDR3 is 16 residues long. The V gene lost 1 base and the J gene lost 1 base, with 14 bases spanning the gap. Here the CDR3 DNA reads TGTGCCAGCAGCTTGAGGCGGGACGTCCCCCAAGAGACCCAGTACTTC. Translating it yields CASSLRRDVPQETQYF.